These T cell receptor beta chains were read from a single sample in a study of shared clonotypes between healthy human individuals. The table came from immunoSEQ multiplex PCR; TCRdb's copy has only in-frame clones and leaves some out. Seen here are hundreds of thousands of clones, roughly 83% observed once, and the top ten hold approximately 13%. The sequencing input was PBMCs. The source of these receptors is a woman in her forties in good health. Some clones in this sample may be carry-over from other donors' samples. Each CDR3 is given with its conserved first and last residue. D genes are given only for firm matches. Clone sizes are given selectively: once, few, many, or a class where the clone is expanded.

clone_size j_call d_call v_call cdr3_aa cdr3_nt
NA TRBJ1-1 NA TRBV6-5 CASSYSFAGGSRALF NA
NA TRBJ2-7 TRBD2 TRBV4-1 CASSQEGGGRSYEQYF TGCGCCAGCAGCCAAGAAGGCGGCGGGAGAAGCTACGAGCAGTACTTC
NA TRBJ1-1 NA TRBV16 CASSPPLWVNTEAFF TGTGCCAGCAGCCCGCCTCTGTGGGTGAACACTGAAGCTTTCTTT
many TRBJ2-1 NA TRBV19 CASDKGYEQFF TGTGCCAGTGACAAGGGATATGAGCAGTTCTTC
NA TRBJ1-1 TRBD1 TRBV6-5 CASSRDRVRTEAFF TGTGCCAGCAGTCGGGACAGGGTTCGGACTGAAGCTTTCTTT
few TRBJ2-7 NA TRBV21-1 CASPVRLDEQYF TGTGCCAGCCCGGTCAGACTGGACGAGCAGTACTTC
NA TRBJ1-2 NA TRBV18 CASSPGTIGGYGYTF TGTGCCAGCTCACCAGGGACAATTGGGGGATATGGCTACACCTTC
NA TRBJ2-1 NA TRBV5-3 CARSLGDPLGQFF TGTGCCAGAAGCTTGGGGGACCCCCTTGGGCAGTTCTTC
NA TRBJ1-4 TRBD1 TRBV19 CASSAYRGTNEKLFF TGTGCCAGTAGTGCCTACAGGGGAACTAATGAAAAACTGTTTTTT
NA TRBJ1-3 NA TRBV7-8 CASSLGFSELGNTIYF TGTGCCAGCAGCTTAGGTTTTTCGGAACTTGGAAACACCATATATTTT
NA TRBJ1-1 NA TRBV7-8 CASSQRTGNTEAFF TGTGCCAGCAGCCAAAGGACGGGGAACACTGAAGCTTTCTTT
NA TRBJ1-2 NA TRBV4-1 CASSQDYSYGQSNYGYTF TGCGCCAGCAGCCAAGATTATTCGTATGGGCAATCGAACTATGGCTACACCTTC
NA TRBJ2-1 TRBD2 TRBV29-1 CSSGLAGDGEQFF TGCAGCTCGGGACTAGCGGGAGATGGTGAGCAGTTCTTC
few TRBJ2-7 TRBD2 TRBV2 CASSGAGTSGTYEQYF TGTGCCAGCAGCGGGGCCGGGACTAGCGGGACCTACGAGCAGTACTTC
NA TRBJ2-7 NA TRBV28 CASSKPARAYEQYF TGTGCCAGCAGCAAGCCAGCACGAGCCTACGAGCAGTACTTC
NA TRBJ2-2 NA TRBV6-1 CASTRSNTGELFF TGTGCCAGCACCAGGTCGAACACCGGGGAGCTGTTTTTT
NA TRBJ2-1 NA TRBV2 CAIPPRRDTDNEQFF TGTGCCATCCCTCCCCGTCGGGACACCGACAATGAGCAGTTCTTC
NA TRBJ1-1 NA TRBV19 CASMDRGMGGTEAFF TGTGCCAGTATGGACCGCGGGATGGGGGGCACTGAAGCTTTCTTT
NA TRBJ1-1 NA TRBV7-2 CASSSPGGPHTEAFF TGTGCCAGCAGCTCCCCCGGGGGGCCTCACACTGAAGCTTTCTTT
NA TRBJ2-5 TRBD2 TRBV6-4 CASSELAGSQETQYF TGTGCCAGCAGTGAACTAGCGGGCTCACAAGAGACCCAGTACTTC
once TRBJ2-1 NA TRBV29-1 CSALTTSGNEQFF TGCAGCGCCCTCACTACCTCCGGGAATGAGCAGTTCTTC
NA TRBJ2-4 TRBD2 TRBV9 CASSVSGDGGSIQYF TGTGCCAGCAGCGTAAGCGGAGACGGGGGGAGCATTCAGTACTTC
NA TRBJ2-5 NA TRBV7-9 CASSLGANPPHQETQYF TGTGCCAGCAGCTTAGGGGCCAACCCCCCGCACCAAGAGACCCAGTACTTC
NA TRBJ2-1 TRBD2 TRBV18 CASSPAGGHEQFF TGTGCCAGCTCACCAGCGGGAGGCCATGAGCAGTTCTTC
NA TRBJ1-2 NA TRBV19 CASSIGPGVSGYGYTF TGTGCCAGTAGTATCGGGCCAGGGGTCTCGGGCTATGGCTACACCTTC
few TRBJ2-1 NA TRBV5-1 CASSFDLVGEQFF TGCGCCAGCAGCTTTGACCTAGTAGGTGAGCAGTTCTTC
NA TRBJ2-7 NA TRBV5-1 CASSLDRTAYEQYF TGCGCCAGCAGCTTGGACAGGACCGCCTACGAGCAGTACTTC
NA TRBJ2-3 TRBD2 TRBV5-1 CASSLGGAGTDTQYF TGCGCCAGCAGCTTGGGCGGAGCGGGGACAGATACGCAGTATTTT
NA TRBJ2-6 TRBD1 TRBV5-1 CASSLEGTGFSGANVLTF TGCGCCAGCAGCTTGGAAGGGACAGGGTTCTCTGGGGCCAACGTCCTGACTTTC
few TRBJ2-1 NA TRBV25-1 CASSVQGFDEQFF TGTGCCAGCAGTGTACAGGGTTTCGATGAGCAGTTCTTC
once TRBJ2-3 NA TRBV7-9 CASSLLRSPDTQYF TGTGCCAGCAGCCTGCTGCGGAGTCCAGATACGCAGTATTTT
NA TRBJ2-7 NA TRBV27 CASSLPGTPWLYF TGTGCCAGCAGTTTACCCGGGACGCCGTGGCTGTACTTC
few TRBJ2-2 TRBD1 TRBV10-2 CASSPGQGTTGELFF TGCGCCAGCAGCCCGGGACAGGGGACCACCGGGGAGCTGTTTTTT
NA TRBJ1-5 TRBD1 TRBV5-1 CASSFTGGHQPQHF TGCGCCAGCAGCTTTACAGGGGGTCACCAGCCCCAGCATTTT
NA TRBJ2-5 TRBD1 TRBV6-6 CATTGGPETQYF TGTGCCACAACAGGGGGCCCAGAGACCCAGTACTTC
NA TRBJ2-7 TRBD2 TRBV29-1 CSVEDQGAGEYEQYF TGCAGCGTTGAAGATCAGGGAGCGGGAGAATACGAGCAGTACTTC
NA TRBJ1-4 TRBD1 TRBV7-9 CASSLDQTGAEKLFF TGTGCCAGCAGCTTAGATCAAACAGGGGCTGAAAAACTGTTTTTT
NA TRBJ2-1 NA TRBV7-6 CASSRDKYNEQFF TGTGCCAGCAGTCGGGACAAATACAATGAGCAGTTCTTC
NA TRBJ1-5 NA TRBV6-1 CASSEGWENQPQHF TGTGCCAGCAGTGAAGGTTGGGAAAATCAGCCCCAGCATTTT
NA TRBJ2-6 TRBD1 TRBV4-1 CASSQAGRDRGTPGANVLTF TGCGCCAGCAGCCAAGCCGGCCGGGACAGGGGGACTCCTGGGGCCAACGTCCTGACTTTC
NA TRBJ2-7 NA TRBV12-2 CASRLVPPGGGEQYF TGTGCAAGTCGCTTAGTGCCCCCTGGTGGGGGGGAGCAGTACTTC
NA TRBJ1-3 NA TRBV18 CASSPTRGGSSGNTIYF TGTGCCAGCTCACCAACAAGAGGGGGAAGCTCTGGAAACACCATATATTTT
NA TRBJ2-3 TRBD2 TRBV7-6 CASSSLAGGRTDTQYF TGTGCCAGCAGTTCTTTAGCGGGGGGTCGCACAGATACGCAGTATTTT
NA TRBJ1-4 TRBD1 TRBV2 CASNQGADEKLFF TGTGCCAGCAACCAGGGGGCAGATGAAAAACTGTTTTTT
NA TRBJ2-7 TRBD1 TRBV18 CASSPGTGDYYEQYF TGTGCCAGCTCACCGGGGACAGGGGATTACTACGAGCAGTACTTC
once TRBJ2-7 TRBD2 TRBV5-1 CASSPSSTSGNYEQYF TGCGCCAGCAGCCCCTCATCGACTAGCGGGAACTACGAGCAGTACTTC
NA TRBJ2-7 NA TRBV6-5 CAASSRSFPYEQYF TGTGCCGCCTCAAGCAGATCCTTCCCCTACGAGCAGTACTTC